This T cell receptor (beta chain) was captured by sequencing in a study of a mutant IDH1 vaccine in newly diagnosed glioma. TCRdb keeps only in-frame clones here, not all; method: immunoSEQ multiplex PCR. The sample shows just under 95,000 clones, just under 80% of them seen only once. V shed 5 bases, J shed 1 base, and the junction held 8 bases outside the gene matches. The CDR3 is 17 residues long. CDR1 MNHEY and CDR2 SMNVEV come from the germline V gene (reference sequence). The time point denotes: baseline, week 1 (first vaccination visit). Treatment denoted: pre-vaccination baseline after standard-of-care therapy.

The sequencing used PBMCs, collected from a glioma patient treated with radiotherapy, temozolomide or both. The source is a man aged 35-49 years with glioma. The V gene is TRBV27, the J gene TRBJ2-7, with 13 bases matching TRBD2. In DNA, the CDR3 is TGTGCCAGCAGTCCCGGACTAGCGGGAGAAGGGTCCTACGAGCAGTACTTC. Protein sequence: CASSPGLAGEGSYEQYF.